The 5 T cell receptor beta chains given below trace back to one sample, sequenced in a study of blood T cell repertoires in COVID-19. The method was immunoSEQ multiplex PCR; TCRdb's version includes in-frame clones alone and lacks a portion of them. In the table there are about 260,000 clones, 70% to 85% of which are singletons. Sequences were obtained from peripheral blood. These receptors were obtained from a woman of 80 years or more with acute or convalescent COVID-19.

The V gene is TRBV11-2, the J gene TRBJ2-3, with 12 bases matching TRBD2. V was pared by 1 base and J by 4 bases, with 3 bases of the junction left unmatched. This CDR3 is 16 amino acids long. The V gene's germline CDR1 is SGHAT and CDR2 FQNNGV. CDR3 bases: TGTGCCAGCAGCTTAGTTCTAGCGGGGGGGGCAGATACGCAGTATTTT. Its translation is CASSLVLAGGADTQYF. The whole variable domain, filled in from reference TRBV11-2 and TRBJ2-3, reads EAGVAQSPRYKIIEKRQSVAFWCNPISGHATLYWYQQILGQGPKLLIQFQNNGVVDDSQLPKDRFSAERLKGVDSTLKIQPAKLEDSAVYLCASSLVLAGGADTQYFGPGTRLTVL.

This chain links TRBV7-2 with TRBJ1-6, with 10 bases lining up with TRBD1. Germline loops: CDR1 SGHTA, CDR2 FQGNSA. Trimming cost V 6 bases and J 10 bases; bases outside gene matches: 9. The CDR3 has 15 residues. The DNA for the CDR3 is TGTGCCAGCAGGGGGGGGACAGGGGTATTGTCACCCCTCCACTTT. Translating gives CASRGGTGVLSPLHF.

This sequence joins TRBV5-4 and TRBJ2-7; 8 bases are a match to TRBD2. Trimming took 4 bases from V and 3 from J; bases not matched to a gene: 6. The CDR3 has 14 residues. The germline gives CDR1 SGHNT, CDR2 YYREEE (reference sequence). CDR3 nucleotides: TGTGCCAGCAGCCATTCGCGGGGGGACTACGAGCAGTACTTC. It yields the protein CASSHSRGDYEQYF.

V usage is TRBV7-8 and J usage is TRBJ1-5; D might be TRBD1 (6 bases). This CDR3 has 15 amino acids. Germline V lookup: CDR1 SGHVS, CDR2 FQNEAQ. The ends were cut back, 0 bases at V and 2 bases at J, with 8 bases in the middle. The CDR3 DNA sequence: TGTGCCAGCAGCTTAGCGGCAGGGGGCAATCAGCCCCAGCATTTT. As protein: CASSLAAGGNQPQHF. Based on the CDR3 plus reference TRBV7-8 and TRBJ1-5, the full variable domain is GAGVSQSPRYKVAKRGQDVALRCDPISGHVSLFWYQQALGQGPEFLTYFQNEAQLDKSGLPSDRFFAERPEGSVSTLKIQRTQQEDSAVYLCASSLAAGGNQPQHFGDGTRLSIL.

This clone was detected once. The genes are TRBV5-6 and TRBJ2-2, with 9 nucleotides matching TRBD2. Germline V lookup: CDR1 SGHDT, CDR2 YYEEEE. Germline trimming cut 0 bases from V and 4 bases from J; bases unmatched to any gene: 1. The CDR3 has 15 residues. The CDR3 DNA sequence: TGTGCCAGCAGCTTGGTACTAGCGGGCACCGGGGAGCTGTTTTTT. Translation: CASSLVLAGTGELFF.